This paragraph reports one T cell receptor (beta chain). Its specificity is not known. PCR involved 60 Vbeta and 13 Jbeta primers. TCRdb's copy holds only in-frame clones and misses some; the assay was immunoSEQ multiplex PCR. The sample has 210,000 or so clones, around 78% seen once. The sample is drawn from a study of cytomegalovirus exposure and HLA in healthy donors. Overall study findings and caveats: When analyzed later, the rates of TCR association showed variation by HLA locus, with DRB1 the most and HLA-C the fewest.

The sequenced sample was PBMCs. The clonotype comes from a boy younger than 18 in good health and CMV-seronegative.

This chain's CDR3 is CASSVARLDGSNEQFF. In nucleotides, the CDR3 is TGTGCCAGCAGCGTAGCACGGCTAGACGGGTCGAATGAGCAGTTCTTC. This chain uses TRBV9 with TRBJ2-1; D gene ambiguous. CDR1 SGDLS and CDR2 YYNGEE come from the germline V gene. V lost 0 bases, J lost 7 bases, and 17 bases lay in between. CDR3 length: 16 residues.